The 17 T cell receptor beta chains below all came from one sample that was sequenced in a study of blood T cells in healthy people across ages. Combining a sample-barcoded 5' primer with a J-beta primer mix, a second PCR ran for roughly 7 to 12 cycles. TCRdb re-derived calls from the 5' RACE reads in MiXCR, one entry per CDR3 protein. The repertoire holds hundreds of thousands of distinct CDR3 sequences, with about 42% as singletons. Sequenced material: blood. These receptors came from a man aged 80 or over in good health.

This chain connects TRBV19 to TRBJ2-7, with TRBD2 matching 7 bases. Germline CDR1 LNHDA, CDR2 SQIVND (reference sequence). V gave up 4 bases and J gave up 6 bases; unmatched junction bases: 6. This CDR3 contains 13 residues. The CDR3 bases are TGTGCCAGTAGTACCCCTTCGGGGGGCGAGCAGTACTTC. It yields the protein CASSTPSGGEQYF.

The CDR3 DNA follows: TGCAGCGCCAAAGGGACAGGGCGGGAGACCCAGTACTTC. It encodes CSAKGTGRETQYF. The chain employs TRBV29-1 and TRBJ2-5; 9 nucleotides agree with TRBD1. Germline CDR1 is SQVTM and CDR2 is ANQGSEA. J gave up 5 bases and V 7 bases, and 8 bases lay outside the gene matches. The CDR3 loop spans 13 amino acids.

CDR3 loop: CASSLGGAGGINEQFF. The CDR3 DNA sequence: TGTGCCAGCAGCTTAGGGGGGGCAGGGGGGATCAATGAGCAGTTCTTC. J is TRBJ2-1 and V is TRBV11-3, with a tentative D call TRBD1 (7 bases). CDR3 size: 16 residues. Germline-derived CDR1 and CDR2 are SGHNT and YENEEA. V lost 1 base to trimming and J lost 6 bases, with 16 bases between them.

There are a few counts of this clonotype. The chain combines TRBV5-5 with TRBJ2-2; tentatively, D is TRBD1 (5 bases). The V gene's germline CDR1 is SGHKS and CDR2 YYEKEE (reference sequence). The CDR3 loop spans 15 amino acids. V lost 0 bases and J 6 bases, leaving 12 bases between the germline ends. CDR3 nucleotides: TGTGCCAGCAGCTTGGTTGGACATTCATCCGGGGAGCTGTTTTTT. Translating gives CASSLVGHSSGELFF.

Notes on this clonotype: A much larger clone differs from this one at a single base, so this may be a read error. The V gene is TRBV4-3, the J gene TRBJ2-1; D unresolved. CDR3 length: 14 amino acids. Germline assignment: CDR1 LGHNA and CDR2 YSLEER. CDR3 nucleotide sequence: TGCGCCAGCAACCAAGATGAAAGCTACAATGAGCAGTTCTTC. Protein sequence: CASNQDESYNEQFF.

This chain connects TRBV10-3 to TRBJ2-5, with 7 bases matching TRBD1. The CDR3 runs 15 residues. V gave up 1 base and J gave up 1 base; unmatched junction bases: 3. Per germline, CDR1 ENHRY and CDR2 SYGVKD. This CDR3 reads CAISEFGTVQETQYF. The CDR3 bases are TGTGCCATCAGTGAGTTTGGGACAGTCCAAGAGACCCAGTACTTC.

A few counts support this clonotype. This sequence joins TRBV5-1 and TRBJ2-1, with TRBD1 as a possible D gene (5 bases). The CDR3 runs to 13 residues. The germline V and J ends were trimmed by 5 bases and 6 bases, with 12 bases remaining between them. The germline gives CDR1 SGHRS, CDR2 YFSETQ. Here the CDR3 DNA reads TGCGCCAGCAGTTCCGACAGTCTCAATGAGCAGTTCTTC. Amino acid sequence: CASSSDSLNEQFF.

The CDR3, as DNA: TGTGCCAGCAGCGTAGGGTATGATGAGCAGTTCTTC. Translated, it gives CASSVGYDEQFF. J is TRBJ2-1 and V is TRBV5-6; D gene uncertain. The CDR3 runs 12 residues. V lost 4 bases and J 8 bases, leaving 10 bases between the germline ends. Germline V lookup: CDR1 SGHDT, CDR2 YYEEEE.

A remark on this clonotype: One end of the junction varies from germline; a read error may be responsible. The V gene is TRBV3-1, the J gene TRBJ1-2; no clear D gene. Germline V gene lookup returns CDR1 LGHDT and CDR2 YNNKEL (reference sequence). The CDR3 runs 15 residues. DNA for the CDR3: TGCGCCAGCAGCCTCCAAGAGGGAGGCTTCGATGGCTACACCTTC. Protein sequence: CASSLQEGGFDGYTF.

J is TRBJ1-1 and V is TRBV10-3; D is perhaps TRBD1 (5 bases). Looked up from germline, CDR1 is ENHRY and CDR2 is SYGVKD. V was shortened by 0 bases and J by 9 bases, with 14 bases between the two germline ends. There are 14 residues in the CDR3. CDR3 coding DNA: TGTGCCATCAGTGAGTCAGTGGCAGGGAGACAAGCTTTCTTT. Translation gives CAISESVAGRQAFF.

The chain uses TRBV5-1 and TRBJ1-2; tentatively, D is TRBD1 (6 bases). The V gene's germline CDR1 is SGHRS and CDR2 YFSETQ. The CDR3 is 14 residues long. V was pared by 5 bases and J by 7 bases, with 18 bases between. The CDR3 coding sequence is TGCGCCAGCAGTCCCACCGGGACATTGGGTGGCTACACCTTC. Translating gives CASSPTGTLGGYTF.

The V gene is TRBV20-1, the J gene TRBJ2-7; the D is unclear. Germline V gene data show CDR1 as DFQATT and CDR2 as SNEGSKA (reference sequence). Trimming removed 3 bases at V and 0 bases at J, with 6 bases between. CDR3 length: 12 residues. For the CDR3, the DNA is TGCAGTGCTAGCGTCAGCTCCTACGAGCAGTACTTC. The encoded protein is CSASVSSYEQYF.

The chain uses TRBV25-1 and TRBJ2-7, with TRBD2 matching 13 bases. V shed 2 bases, J shed 4 bases, and the junction held 5 bases outside the gene matches. Germline V lookup: CDR1 MGHDK, CDR2 SYGVNS. The CDR3 extends over 16 amino acids. CDR3 amino acids: CASSEPGLAGIYEQYF. For the CDR3, the DNA is TGTGCCAGCAGTGAACCGGGACTAGCGGGGATATACGAGCAGTACTTC.

This clonotype showed up many times. V usage is TRBV27 and J usage is TRBJ2-1, with 8 bases lining up with TRBD2. V dropped 8 bases and J dropped 9; count of bases not matched to a gene: 12. Looked up from germline, CDR1 is MNHEY and CDR2 is SMNVEV (reference sequence). This CDR3 comprises 14 residues. CDR3 sequence reads: CASHSGARRGEQFF. The DNA for the CDR3 is TGTGCCAGCCATAGCGGGGCGCGCCGGGGTGAGCAGTTCTTC.

This clonotype was seen at least ten times. The rearrangement uses TRBV20-1 and TRBJ2-3; a possible D gene is TRBD1 (7 bases). CDR1 DFQATT and CDR2 SNEGSKA come from the germline V gene (reference sequence). V lost 3 bases to trimming and J lost 3 bases, with 16 bases between them. The CDR3 runs to 15 residues. CDR3 sequence (DNA): TGCAGTGCTAGCACCGACAGGGAGGAAACAGATACGCAGTATTTT. Residues: CSASTDREETDTQYF.

The chain joins TRBV20-1 to TRBJ2-1; D is perhaps TRBD1 or TRBD2 (5 bases each). The closer fit of TRBJ2-7 to the DNA end suggests the J call may be wrong. CDR3 length equals 15 residues. Germline V gene lookup returns CDR1 DFQATT and CDR2 SNEGSKA (reference sequence). The CDR3 protein is CSAPPGTRTYNEQYF. CDR3 sequence (DNA): TGCAGTGCTCCGCCCGGGACGAGGACCTACAATGAGCAGTACTTC.

The genes are TRBV20-1 and TRBJ2-3; TRBD2 agrees at 9 bases. Germline V CDR1 and CDR2: DFQATT, SNEGSKA (reference sequence). This CDR3 comprises 19 residues. The trim removed 1 base at V and 0 bases at J, leaving 14 bases unmatched. CDR3 sequence reads: CSARGNLAGKGSSTDTQYF. As DNA, the CDR3 is TGCAGTGCTAGAGGTAATCTAGCGGGAAAGGGGAGCAGCACAGATACGCAGTATTTT.